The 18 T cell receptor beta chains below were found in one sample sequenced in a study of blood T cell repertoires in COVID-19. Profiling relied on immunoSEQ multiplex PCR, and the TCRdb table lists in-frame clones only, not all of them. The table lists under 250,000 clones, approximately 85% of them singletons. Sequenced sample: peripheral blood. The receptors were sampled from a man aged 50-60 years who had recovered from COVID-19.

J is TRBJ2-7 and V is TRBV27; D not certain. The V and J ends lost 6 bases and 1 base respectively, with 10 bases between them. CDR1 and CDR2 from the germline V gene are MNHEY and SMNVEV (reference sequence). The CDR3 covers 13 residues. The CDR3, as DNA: TGTGCCAGCAGCTCGCTTCAGTCCTACGAGCAGTACTTC. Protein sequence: CASSSLQSYEQYF.

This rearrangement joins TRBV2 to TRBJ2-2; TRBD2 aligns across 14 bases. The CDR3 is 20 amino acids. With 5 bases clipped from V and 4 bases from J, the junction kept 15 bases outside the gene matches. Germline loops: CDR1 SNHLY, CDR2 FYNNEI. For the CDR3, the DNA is TGTGCCAGCAGTCCGTTGACTAGCGGGAGGGCCATAGCGTCCACCGGGGAGCTGTTTTTT. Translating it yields CASSPLTSGRAIASTGELFF.

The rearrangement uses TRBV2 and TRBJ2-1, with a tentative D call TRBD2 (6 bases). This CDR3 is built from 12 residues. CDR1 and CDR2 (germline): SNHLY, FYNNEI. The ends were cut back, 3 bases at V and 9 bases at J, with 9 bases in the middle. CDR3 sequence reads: CASSDPSVEQFF. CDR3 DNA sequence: TGTGCCAGCAGTGACCCTAGCGTTGAGCAGTTCTTC.

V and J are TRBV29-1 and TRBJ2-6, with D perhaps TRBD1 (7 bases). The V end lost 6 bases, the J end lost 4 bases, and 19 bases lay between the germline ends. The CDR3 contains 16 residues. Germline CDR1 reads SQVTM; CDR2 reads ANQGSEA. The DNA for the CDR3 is TGCAGCGTGAGGGGGCCGGGGGCGCAAGGGGCCAACGTCCTGACTTTC. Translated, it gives CSVRGPGAQGANVLTF.

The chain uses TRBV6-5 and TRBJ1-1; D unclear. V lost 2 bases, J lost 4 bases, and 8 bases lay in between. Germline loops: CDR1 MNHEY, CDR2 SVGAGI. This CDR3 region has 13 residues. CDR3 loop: CASSYEVSTEAFF. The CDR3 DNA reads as TGTGCCAGCAGTTACGAGGTTTCCACTGAAGCTTTCTTT.

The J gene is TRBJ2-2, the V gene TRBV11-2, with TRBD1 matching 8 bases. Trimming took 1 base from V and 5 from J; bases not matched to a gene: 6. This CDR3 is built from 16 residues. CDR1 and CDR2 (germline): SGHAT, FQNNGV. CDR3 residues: CASSLAAQGGTGELFF. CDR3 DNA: TGTGCCAGCAGCTTAGCAGCACAGGGGGGAACCGGGGAGCTGTTTTTT.

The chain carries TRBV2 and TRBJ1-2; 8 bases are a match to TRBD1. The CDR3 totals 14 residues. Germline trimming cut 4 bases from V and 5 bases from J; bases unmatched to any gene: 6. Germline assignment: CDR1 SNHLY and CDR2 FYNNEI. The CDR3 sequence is CASSVSQGAYGYTF. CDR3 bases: TGTGCCAGCAGTGTTTCTCAGGGGGCTTATGGCTACACCTTC.

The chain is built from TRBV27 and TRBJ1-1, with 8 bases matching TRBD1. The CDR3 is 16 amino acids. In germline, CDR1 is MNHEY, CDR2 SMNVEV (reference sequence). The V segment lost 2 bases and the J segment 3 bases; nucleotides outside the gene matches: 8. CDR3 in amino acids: CASSLLAGQGHTEAFF. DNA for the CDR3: TGTGCCAGCAGTTTACTAGCCGGACAGGGACACACTGAAGCTTTCTTT.

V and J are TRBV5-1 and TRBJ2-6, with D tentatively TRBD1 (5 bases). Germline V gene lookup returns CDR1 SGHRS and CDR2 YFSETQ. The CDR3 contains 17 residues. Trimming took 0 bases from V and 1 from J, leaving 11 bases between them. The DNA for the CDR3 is TGCGCCAGCAGCTTGGTAGGGGTGAAGTCTGGGGCCAACGTCCTGACTTTC. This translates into CASSLVGVKSGANVLTF.

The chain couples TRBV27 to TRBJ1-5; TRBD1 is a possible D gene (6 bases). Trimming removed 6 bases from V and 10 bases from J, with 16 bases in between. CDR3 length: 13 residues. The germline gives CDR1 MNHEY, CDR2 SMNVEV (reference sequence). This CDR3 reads CASSTGQLGPQHF. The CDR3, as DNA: TGTGCCAGCAGCACAGGACAGCTGGGACCCCAGCATTTT.

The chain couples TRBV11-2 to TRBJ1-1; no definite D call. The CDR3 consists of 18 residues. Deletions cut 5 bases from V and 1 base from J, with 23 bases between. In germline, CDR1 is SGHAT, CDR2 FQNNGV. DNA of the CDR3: TGTGCCAGCAGCCCTAGATCTACCCCAGGACTGAAGAACACTGAAGCTTTCTTT. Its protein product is CASSPRSTPGLKNTEAFF.

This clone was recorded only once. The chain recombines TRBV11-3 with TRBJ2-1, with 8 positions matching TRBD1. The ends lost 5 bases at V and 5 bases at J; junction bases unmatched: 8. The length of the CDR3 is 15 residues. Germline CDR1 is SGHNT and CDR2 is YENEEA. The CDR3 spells CASSQTGATHNEQFF. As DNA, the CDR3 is TGTGCCAGCAGCCAGACAGGGGCCACCCACAATGAGCAGTTCTTC.

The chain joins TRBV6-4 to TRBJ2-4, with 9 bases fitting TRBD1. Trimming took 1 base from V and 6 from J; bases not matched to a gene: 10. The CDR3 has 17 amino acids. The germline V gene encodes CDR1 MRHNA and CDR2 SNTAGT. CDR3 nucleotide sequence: TGTGCCAGCAGTGACTTAGTAATCGTACAGGGGGCAAACATTCAGTACTTC. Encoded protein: CASSDLVIVQGANIQYF.

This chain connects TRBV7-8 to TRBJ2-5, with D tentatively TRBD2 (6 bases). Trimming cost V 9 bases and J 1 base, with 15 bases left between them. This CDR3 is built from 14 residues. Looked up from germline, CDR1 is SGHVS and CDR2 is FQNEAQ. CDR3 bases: TGTGCCAGTAAGCGAGGAGCGGGCCAAGAGACCCAGTACTTC. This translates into CASKRGAGQETQYF.

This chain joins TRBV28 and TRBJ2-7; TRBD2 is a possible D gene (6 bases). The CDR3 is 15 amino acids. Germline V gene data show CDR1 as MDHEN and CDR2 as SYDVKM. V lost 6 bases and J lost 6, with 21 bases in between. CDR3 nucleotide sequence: TGTGCCAGCAGGTCCGGTTTCATGGAGGGACGCGAGCAGTACTTC. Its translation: CASRSGFMEGREQYF.

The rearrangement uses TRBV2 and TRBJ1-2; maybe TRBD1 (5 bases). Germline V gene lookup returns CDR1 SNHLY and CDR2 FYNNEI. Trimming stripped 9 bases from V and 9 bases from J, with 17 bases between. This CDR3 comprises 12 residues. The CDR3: CASIAGRIRYTF. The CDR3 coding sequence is TGTGCCAGTATAGCGGGGCGAATACGCTACACCTTC.

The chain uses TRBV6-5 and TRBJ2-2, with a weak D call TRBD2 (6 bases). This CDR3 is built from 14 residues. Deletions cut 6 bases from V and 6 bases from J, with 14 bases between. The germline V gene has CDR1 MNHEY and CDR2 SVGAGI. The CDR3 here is CASRPSGGAGELFF. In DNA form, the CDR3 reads TGTGCCAGCAGGCCCAGCGGCGGGGCCGGGGAGCTGTTTTTT.

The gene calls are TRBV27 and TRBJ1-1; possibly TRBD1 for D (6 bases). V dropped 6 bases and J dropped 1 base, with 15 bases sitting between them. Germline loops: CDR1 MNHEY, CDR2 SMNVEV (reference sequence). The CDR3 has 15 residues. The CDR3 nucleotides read TGTGCCAGCAGCCCCAGGGGTCAGGCGAACACTGAAGCTTTCTTT. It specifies CASSPRGQANTEAFF.